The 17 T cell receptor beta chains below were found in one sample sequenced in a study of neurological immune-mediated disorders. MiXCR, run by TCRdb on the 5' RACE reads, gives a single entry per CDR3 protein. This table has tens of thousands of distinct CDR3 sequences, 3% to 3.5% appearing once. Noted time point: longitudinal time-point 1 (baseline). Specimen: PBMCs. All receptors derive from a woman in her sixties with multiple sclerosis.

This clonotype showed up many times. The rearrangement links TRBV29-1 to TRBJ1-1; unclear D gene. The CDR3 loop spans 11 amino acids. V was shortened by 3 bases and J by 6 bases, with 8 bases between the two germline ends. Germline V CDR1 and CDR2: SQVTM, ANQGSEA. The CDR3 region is CSVDSVPEAFF. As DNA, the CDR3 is TGCAGCGTTGACTCGGTTCCTGAAGCTTTCTTT.

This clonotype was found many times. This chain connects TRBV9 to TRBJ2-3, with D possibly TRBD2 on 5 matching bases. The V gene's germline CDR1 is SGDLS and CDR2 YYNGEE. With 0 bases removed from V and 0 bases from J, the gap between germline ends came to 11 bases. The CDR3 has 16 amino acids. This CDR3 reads CASSVDGVTSTDTQYF. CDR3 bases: TGTGCCAGCAGCGTAGACGGGGTCACTAGCACAGATACGCAGTATTTT.

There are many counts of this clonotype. The CDR3 loop reads CASSDDRPYNSPLHF. The CDR3 region has the DNA TGTGCCAGCAGTGATGACAGGCCCTATAATTCACCCCTCCACTTT. The chain recombines TRBV6-1 with TRBJ1-6; D perhaps matches TRBD1 (6 bases). With 3 bases removed from V and 2 bases from J, the gap between germline ends came to 8 bases. The germline V gene encodes CDR1 MNHNS and CDR2 SASEGT. The CDR3 is 15 residues long.

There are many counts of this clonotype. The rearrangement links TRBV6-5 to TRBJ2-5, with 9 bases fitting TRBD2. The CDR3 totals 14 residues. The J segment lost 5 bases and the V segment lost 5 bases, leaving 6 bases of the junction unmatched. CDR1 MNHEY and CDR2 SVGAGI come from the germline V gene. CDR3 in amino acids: CASSAGLAGETQYF. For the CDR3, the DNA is TGTGCCAGCAGTGCGGGACTAGCTGGGGAGACCCAGTACTTC.

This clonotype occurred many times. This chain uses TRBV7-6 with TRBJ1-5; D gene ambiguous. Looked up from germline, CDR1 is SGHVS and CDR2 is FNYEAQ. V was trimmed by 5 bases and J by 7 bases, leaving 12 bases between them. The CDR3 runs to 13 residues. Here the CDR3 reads CASSQRREQPQHF. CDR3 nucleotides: TGTGCCAGCAGCCAACGGAGGGAACAGCCCCAGCATTTT. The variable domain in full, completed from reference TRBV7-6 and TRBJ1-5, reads GAGVSQSPRYKVTKRGQDVALRCDPISGHVSLYWYRQALGQGPEFLTYFNYEAQQDKSGLPNDRFSAERPEGSISTLTIQRTEQRDSAMYRCASSQRREQPQHFGDGTRLSIL.

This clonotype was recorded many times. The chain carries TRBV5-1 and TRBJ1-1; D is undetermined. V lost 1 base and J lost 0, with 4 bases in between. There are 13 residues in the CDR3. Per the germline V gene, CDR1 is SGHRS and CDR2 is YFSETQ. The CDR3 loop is CASSLNVNTEAFF. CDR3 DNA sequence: TGCGCCAGCAGCTTGAACGTGAACACTGAAGCTTTCTTT.

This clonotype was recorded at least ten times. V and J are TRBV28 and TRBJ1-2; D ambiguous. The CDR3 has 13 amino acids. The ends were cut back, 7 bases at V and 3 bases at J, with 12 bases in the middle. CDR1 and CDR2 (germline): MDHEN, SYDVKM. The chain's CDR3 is CASTPPNDYGYTF. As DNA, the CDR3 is TGTGCCAGCACCCCCCCAAACGACTATGGCTACACCTTC.

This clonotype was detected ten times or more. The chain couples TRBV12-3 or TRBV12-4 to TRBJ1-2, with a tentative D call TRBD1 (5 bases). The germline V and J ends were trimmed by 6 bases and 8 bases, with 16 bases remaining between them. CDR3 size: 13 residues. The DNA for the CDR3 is TGTGCCAGCAGGGGTATCAGGGTTAGCGGCTACACCTTC. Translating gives CASRGIRVSGYTF.

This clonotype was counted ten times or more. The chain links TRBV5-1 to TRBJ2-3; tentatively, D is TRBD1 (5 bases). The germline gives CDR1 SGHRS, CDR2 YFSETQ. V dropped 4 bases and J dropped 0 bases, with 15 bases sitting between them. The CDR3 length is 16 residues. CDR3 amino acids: CASSAGHSTSTDTQYF. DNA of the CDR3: TGCGCCAGCAGCGCAGGACATTCGACTAGCACAGATACGCAGTATTTT.

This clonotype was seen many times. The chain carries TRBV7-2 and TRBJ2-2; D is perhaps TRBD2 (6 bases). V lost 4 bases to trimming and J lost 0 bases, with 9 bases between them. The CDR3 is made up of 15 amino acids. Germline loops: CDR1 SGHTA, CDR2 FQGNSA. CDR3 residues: CASSSGLTNTGELFF. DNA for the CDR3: TGTGCCAGCAGCTCGGGACTCACGAACACCGGGGAGCTGTTTTTT.

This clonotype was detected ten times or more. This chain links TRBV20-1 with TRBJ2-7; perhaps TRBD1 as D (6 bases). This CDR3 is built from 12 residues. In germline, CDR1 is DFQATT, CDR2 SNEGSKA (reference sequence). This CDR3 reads CSGTGHTYEQYF. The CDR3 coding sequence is TGCAGCGGCACGGGACACACCTACGAGCAGTACTTC.

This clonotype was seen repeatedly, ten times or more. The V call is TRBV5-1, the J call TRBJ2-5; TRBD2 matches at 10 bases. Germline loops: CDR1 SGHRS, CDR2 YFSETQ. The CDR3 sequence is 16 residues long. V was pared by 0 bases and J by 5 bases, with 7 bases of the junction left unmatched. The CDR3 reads CASSLAGLAGAETQYF. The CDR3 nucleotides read TGCGCCAGCAGCTTGGCCGGGCTAGCGGGGGCGGAGACCCAGTACTTC.

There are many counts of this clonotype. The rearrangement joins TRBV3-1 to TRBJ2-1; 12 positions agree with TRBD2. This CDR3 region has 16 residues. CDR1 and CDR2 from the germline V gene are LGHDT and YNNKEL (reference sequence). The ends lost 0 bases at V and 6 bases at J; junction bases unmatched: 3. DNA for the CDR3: TGTGCCAGCAGCCAAGATTTGACTAGCGGGAGCAATGAGCAGTTCTTC. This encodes CASSQDLTSGSNEQFF.

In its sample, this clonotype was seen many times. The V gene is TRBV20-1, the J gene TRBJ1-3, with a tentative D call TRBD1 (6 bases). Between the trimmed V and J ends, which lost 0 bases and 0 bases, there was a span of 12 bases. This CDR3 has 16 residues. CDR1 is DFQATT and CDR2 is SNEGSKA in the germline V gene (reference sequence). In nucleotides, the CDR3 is TGCAGTGCTAGAGACGGGGGCCCGCGCTCTGGAAACACCATATATTTT. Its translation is CSARDGGPRSGNTIYF.

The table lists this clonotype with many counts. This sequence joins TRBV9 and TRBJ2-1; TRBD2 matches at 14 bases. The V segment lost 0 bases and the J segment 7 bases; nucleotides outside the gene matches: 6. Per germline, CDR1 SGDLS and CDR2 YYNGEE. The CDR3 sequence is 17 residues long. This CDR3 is CASSVATSGGVGNEQFF. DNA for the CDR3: TGTGCCAGCAGCGTAGCGACTAGCGGGGGGGTAGGAAATGAGCAGTTCTTC.

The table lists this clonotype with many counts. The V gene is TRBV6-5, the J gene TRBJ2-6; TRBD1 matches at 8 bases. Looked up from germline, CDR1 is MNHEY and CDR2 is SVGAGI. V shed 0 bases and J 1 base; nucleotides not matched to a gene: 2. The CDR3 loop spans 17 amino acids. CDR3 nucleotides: TGTGCCAGCAGTTACTCTTGGACAGGGTCTGGGGCCAACGTCCTGACTTTC. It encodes CASSYSWTGSGANVLTF.

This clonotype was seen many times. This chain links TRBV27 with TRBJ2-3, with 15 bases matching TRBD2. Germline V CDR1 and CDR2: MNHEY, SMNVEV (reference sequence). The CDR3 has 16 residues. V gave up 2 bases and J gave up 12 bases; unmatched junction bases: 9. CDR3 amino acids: CASSLAGLAGGPSQYF. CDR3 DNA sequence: TGTGCCAGCAGTTTAGCCGGACTAGCGGGGGGGCCATCTCAGTATTTT.